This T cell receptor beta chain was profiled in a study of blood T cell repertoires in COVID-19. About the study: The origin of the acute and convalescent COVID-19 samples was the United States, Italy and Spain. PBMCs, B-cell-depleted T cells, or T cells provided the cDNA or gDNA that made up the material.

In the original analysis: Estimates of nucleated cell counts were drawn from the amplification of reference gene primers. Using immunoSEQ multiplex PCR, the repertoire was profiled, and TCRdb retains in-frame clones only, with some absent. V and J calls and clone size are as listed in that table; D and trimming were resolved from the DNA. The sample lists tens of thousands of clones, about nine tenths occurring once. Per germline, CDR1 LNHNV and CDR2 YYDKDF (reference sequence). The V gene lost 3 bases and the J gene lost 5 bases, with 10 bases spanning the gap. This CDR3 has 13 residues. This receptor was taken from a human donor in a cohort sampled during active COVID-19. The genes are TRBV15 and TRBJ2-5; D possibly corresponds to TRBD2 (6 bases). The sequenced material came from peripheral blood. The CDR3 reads CATSSGSGETQYF. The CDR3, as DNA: TGTGCCACCAGCAGCGGGAGCGGGGAGACCCAGTACTTC.